Shown below are 27 T cell receptor beta chains from a single sample sequenced in a study of T cell responses to AZD1222 COVID-19 vaccine. Sequencing was performed with immunoSEQ multiplex PCR; in TCRdb, only in-frame clones are kept and a portion is missing. The table has roughly 150,000 clones, about 91% seen once. The sequencing used peripheral blood, collected on day 0 of AZD1222 vaccination. The receptors here all came from an adult in good health.

The CDR3 DNA follows: TGCGCCAGCACCCGGACTACCGGGGGCACAGATACGCAGTATTTT. Translated, it gives CASTRTTGGTDTQYF. The J gene is TRBJ2-3, the V gene TRBV5-1, with D perhaps TRBD2 (6 bases). Germline V lookup: CDR1 SGHRS, CDR2 YFSETQ. V gave up 6 bases and J gave up 1 base, with 15 bases separating them. This CDR3 comprises 15 residues.

This rearrangement joins TRBV9 to TRBJ1-1, with a weak D call TRBD1 (5 bases). The CDR3 covers 15 residues. With 4 bases removed from V and 1 base from J, the gap between germline ends came to 14 bases. Germline lookup yields CDR1 SGDLS and CDR2 YYNGEE. The CDR3: CASSPKGGANTEAFF. Written as DNA, the CDR3 is TGTGCCAGCAGCCCAAAGGGCGGGGCGAACACTGAAGCTTTCTTT.

The chain carries TRBV3-1 (or the pseudogene TRBV3-2) and TRBJ2-2; maybe TRBD1 (6 bases). Trimming took off 4 bases at V and 6 bases at J, with 18 bases between the two ends. Germline assignment: CDR1 LGHDT and CDR2 YNNKEL (reference sequence). The CDR3 is 16 amino acids. CDR3 in amino acids: CASSLPIGPGAGELFF. The DNA for the CDR3 is TGTGCCAGCAGCCTACCTATTGGGCCAGGGGCCGGGGAGCTGTTTTTT.

The V gene is TRBV19, the J gene TRBJ1-5; no firm D call. V shed 5 bases and J shed 2 bases, with 7 bases lying between them. CDR3 length: 13 amino acids. The germline gives CDR1 LNHDA, CDR2 SQIVND (reference sequence). In nucleotides, the CDR3 is TGTGCCAGTAGTCACCAGGGCAATCAGCCCCAGCATTTT. Translation: CASSHQGNQPQHF. The whole variable domain, remainder taken from reference TRBV19 and TRBJ1-5, is DGGITQSPKYLFRKEGQNVTLSCEQNLNHDAMYWYRQDPGQGLRLIYYSQIVNDFQKGDIAEGYSVSREKKESFPLTVTSAQKNPTAFYLCASSHQGNQPQHFGDGTRLSIL.

V is TRBV6-2 or TRBV6-3 and J is TRBJ1-5; D is ambiguous. V was shortened by 2 bases and J by 0 bases, with 8 bases between the two germline ends. The germline V gene encodes CDR1 MNHEY and CDR2 SVGEGT. The CDR3 is made up of 15 amino acids. For the CDR3, the DNA is TGTGCCAGCAGTTACGGCCAGTTTAGCAATCAGCCCCAGCATTTT. Translated: CASSYGQFSNQPQHF.

The chain carries TRBV4-2 and TRBJ1-4, with TRBD1 matching 9 bases. CDR1 and CDR2 from the germline V gene are LGHNA and YNFKEQ. The CDR3 sequence is 18 residues long. J gave up 5 bases and V 0 bases, and 10 bases lay outside the gene matches. CDR3 amino acids: CASSQDSRATGGNEKLFF. The DNA for the CDR3 is TGTGCCAGCAGCCAAGATAGTAGGGCCACAGGGGGCAATGAAAAACTGTTTTTT.

The J gene is TRBJ1-6, the V gene TRBV3-1 (or the pseudogene TRBV3-2); 9 bases line up with TRBD1. V lost 6 bases, J lost 7 bases, and 4 bases stayed unmatched. The CDR3 is 14 residues long. Looked up from germline, CDR1 is LGHDT and CDR2 is YNNKEL (reference sequence). The CDR3 DNA sequence: TGTGCCAGCAGTACCGGACAGGGGAATTCACCCCTCCACTTT. This gives the protein CASSTGQGNSPLHF.

This clone appeared once. The rearrangement uses TRBV9 and TRBJ1-2, with TRBD1 identical over 9 bases. V trimming: 6 bases; J trimming: 4 bases; junction bases outside the gene matches: 7. Germline CDR1 and CDR2: SGDLS and YYNGEE. CDR3 size: 14 residues. The chain's CDR3 is CASTPGQGAYGYTF. The CDR3 nucleotides read TGTGCCAGCACTCCGGGACAGGGCGCCTATGGCTACACCTTC.

V and J are TRBV6-5 and TRBJ1-5, with D possibly matching TRBD1 (6 bases). CDR3 size: 14 residues. Trimming removed 2 bases from V and 4 bases from J, with 9 bases in between. The germline CDR1 and CDR2 sequences are MNHEY and SVGAGI. CDR3 in DNA: TGTGCCAGCAGTTACCCCGGACAGAATCAGCCCCAGCATTTT. It codes for CASSYPGQNQPQHF.

This clone was seen just once. The chain links TRBV5-6 to TRBJ2-2, with D possibly being TRBD2 (7 bases). V was trimmed by 5 bases and J by 2 bases, leaving 16 bases between them. The CDR3 sequence is 16 residues long. CDR1 and CDR2 from the germline V gene are SGHDT and YYEEEE. CDR3 residues: CASSFRGGRNTGELFF. For the CDR3, the DNA is TGTGCCAGCAGTTTCAGGGGCGGGAGAAACACCGGGGAGCTGTTTTTT.

V usage is TRBV12-3 or TRBV12-4 and J usage is TRBJ2-1; unclear D gene. The length of the CDR3 is 11 residues. Deletions cut 3 bases from V and 8 bases from J, with 5 bases between. CDR3 sequence: CASSFMDEQFF. The CDR3 DNA reads TGTGCCAGCAGTTTTATGGATGAGCAGTTCTTC.

The chain carries TRBV27 and TRBJ2-1, with 13 bases lining up with TRBD2. Germline V gene data show CDR1 as MNHEY and CDR2 as SMNVEV (reference sequence). The length of the CDR3 is 16 residues. V lost 1 base to trimming and J lost 10 bases; unmatched junction nucleotides: 7. CDR3 nucleotides: TGTGCCAGCAGTTTATTACTAGCGGGAGGGCCGGGAGAGCAGTTCTTC. It yields the protein CASSLLLAGGPGEQFF.

V usage is TRBV6-5 and J usage is TRBJ2-7, with 8 bases that match TRBD2. V trimming: 5 bases; J trimming: 2 bases; junction bases outside the gene matches: 2. The CDR3 length is 13 residues. Germline CDR1 is MNHEY and CDR2 is SVGAGI. DNA for the CDR3: TGTGCCAGCAGTACTAGCGGCCCCTACGAGCAGTACTTC. Protein: CASSTSGPYEQYF.

The rearrangement links TRBV19 to TRBJ2-5; TRBD1 matches 8 bases. The germline V gene encodes CDR1 LNHDA and CDR2 SQIVND (reference sequence). The J segment lost 4 bases and the V segment lost 5 bases, leaving 9 bases of the junction unmatched. The CDR3 is 15 residues long. Here the CDR3 reads CASSAGQASRETQYF. CDR3 in DNA: TGTGCCAGTAGTGCGGGACAGGCCTCTCGAGAGACCCAGTACTTC.

The V and J genes are TRBV6-5 and TRBJ1-2; no firm D call. Germline V gene lookup returns CDR1 MNHEY and CDR2 SVGAGI. This CDR3 has 12 residues. V was shortened by 6 bases and J by 8 bases, with 13 bases between the two germline ends. CDR3 DNA sequence: TGTGCCAGCAGGCTTGAACTCCGGGGCTACACCTTC. This translates into CASRLELRGYTF.

V gene TRBV5-5 combines with J gene TRBJ2-3; TRBD1 or TRBD2 may be the D gene (5 bases each). Trimming stripped 2 bases from V and 1 base from J, with 8 bases between. The germline V gene has CDR1 SGHKS and CDR2 YYEKEE (reference sequence). The CDR3 is made up of 14 amino acids. The CDR3 reads CASSFGGGTDTQYF. Written as DNA, the CDR3 is TGTGCCAGCAGCTTTGGGGGAGGCACAGATACGCAGTATTTT.

The chain combines TRBV30 with TRBJ2-7, with D hard to call. This CDR3 spans 12 amino acids. V gave up 4 bases and J gave up 3 bases, with 10 bases separating them. CDR1 GTSNPN and CDR2 SVGIG come from the germline V gene (reference sequence). CDR3 in amino acids: CAWKPGVYEQYF. The CDR3 coding sequence is TGTGCCTGGAAACCAGGTGTCTACGAGCAGTACTTC.

The chain couples TRBV20-1 to TRBJ2-5; D call uncertain. The V end was cut by 4 bases, the J end by 2 bases, with 5 bases between. Germline V gene sequence: CDR1 DFQATT, CDR2 SNEGSKA (reference sequence). The CDR3 runs 11 residues. The CDR3 sequence is CSAKLQETQYF. CDR3 nucleotides: TGCAGTGCTAAACTACAAGAGACCCAGTACTTC.

Comment on this clone: A read error may produce the germline difference seen at one junction end. The V gene is TRBV9, the J gene TRBJ2-6, with 7 bases aligning to TRBD1. From germline, CDR1 is SGDLS and CDR2 YYNGEE. There are 15 residues in the CDR3. The CDR3: CASSVPPQGDNVLTF. In DNA, the CDR3 is TGTGCCAGCAGCGTACCCCCTCAGGGGGACAACGTCCTGACTTTC.

The V gene is TRBV19, the J gene TRBJ1-5; D is undetermined. Germline V gene lookup returns CDR1 LNHDA and CDR2 SQIVND (reference sequence). V lost 6 bases, J lost 0 bases, and 9 bases lay in between. The CDR3 has 14 amino acids. Written as DNA, the CDR3 is TGTGCCAGTAGAACCGGGAATAGCAATCAGCCCCAGCATTTT. It yields the protein CASRTGNSNQPQHF.

The chain joins TRBV5-4 to TRBJ2-1, with 14 bases matching TRBD2. This CDR3 spans 17 amino acids. Germline lookup yields CDR1 SGHNT and CDR2 YYREEE (reference sequence). With 1 base clipped from V and 7 bases from J, the junction kept 7 bases outside the gene matches. The CDR3 spells CASSLMGLAGAWNEQFF. As DNA, the CDR3 is TGTGCCAGCAGCTTGATGGGACTAGCGGGGGCCTGGAATGAGCAGTTCTTC.

This clone was recorded only once. Within the sample, other DNA sequences also encode this same CDR3. The chain is built from TRBV29-1 and TRBJ2-3; D not resolved. The V gene lost 3 bases and the J gene lost 0 bases, with 4 bases spanning the gap. Germline V gene data show CDR1 as SQVTM and CDR2 as ANQGSEA. The CDR3 runs to 12 residues. The chain's CDR3 is CSVDGSTDTQYF. CDR3 bases: TGCAGCGTTGACGGGAGCACAGATACGCAGTATTTT.

The chain is built from TRBV5-6 and TRBJ2-5, with D tentatively TRBD1 (6 bases). V was trimmed by 4 bases and J by 2 bases, leaving 18 bases between them. Germline values: CDR1 SGHDT, CDR2 YYEEEE. This CDR3 comprises 16 residues. CDR3 in DNA: TGTGCCAGCAGCCGCCCCGGGACACAAATTCAAGAGACCCAGTACTTC. Translated: CASSRPGTQIQETQYF.

The chain recombines TRBV5-6 with TRBJ1-2; D is uncertain. Germline CDR1 SGHDT, CDR2 YYEEEE. V dropped 7 bases and J dropped 0 bases, with 13 bases sitting between them. The length of the CDR3 is 14 residues. CDR3 in amino acids: CASSRPTPNYGYTF. The CDR3 DNA reads TGTGCCAGCTCCCGACCTACACCTAACTATGGCTACACCTTC.

The chain uses TRBV11-3 and TRBJ2-1, with D hard to call. Trimming took 7 bases from V and 0 from J, leaving 10 bases between them. The germline V gene encodes CDR1 SGHNT and CDR2 YENEEA. The CDR3 totals 14 residues. The CDR3 region is CASTVGVSYNEQFF. The CDR3 DNA is TGTGCCAGCACAGTTGGCGTCTCCTACAATGAGCAGTTCTTC.

The chain recombines TRBV20-1 with TRBJ2-3; no definite D call. The CDR3 runs to 14 residues. The V end lost 3 bases, the J end lost 2 bases, and 12 bases lay between the germline ends. Germline assignment: CDR1 DFQATT and CDR2 SNEGSKA (reference sequence). The CDR3 bases are TGCAGTGCTAGTTTCCGGCCCCCCACAGATACGCAGTATTTT. This encodes CSASFRPPTDTQYF.

This chain links TRBV12-3 or TRBV12-4 with TRBJ2-6, with D unresolved. V lost 8 bases and J 4 bases, leaving 3 bases between the germline ends. The CDR3 has 11 residues. This CDR3 is CASPGANVLTF. CDR3 in DNA: TGTGCCAGCCCGGGGGCCAACGTCCTGACTTTC.